This TCR beta chain derives from a study of blood T cell repertoires in COVID-19. The germline CDR1 and CDR2 sequences are LNHDA and SQIVND (reference sequence). The CDR3 runs to 16 residues. Trimming removed 0 bases at V and 3 bases at J, with 9 bases between. In the authors' workflow: Estimates of nucleated cell counts were drawn from the amplification of reference gene primers. Clones were read by immunoSEQ multiplex PCR, and TCRdb kept only the in-frame ones, dropping some. From that table come the V and J calls and clone size; the DNA was used to work out D and trimming. This sample has approximately 180,000 clones, with about 91% found just once.

The sequencing sample was made of peripheral blood. This clonotype was sampled from a woman between 50 and 59 years old with acute or convalescent COVID-19. V and J are TRBV19 and TRBJ2-6, with D possibly being TRBD1 (5 bases). The CDR3 loop reads CASSIDQGSGANVLTF. The CDR3 coding sequence is TGTGCCAGTAGTATAGACCAGGGTAGTGGGGCCAACGTCCTGACTTTC.